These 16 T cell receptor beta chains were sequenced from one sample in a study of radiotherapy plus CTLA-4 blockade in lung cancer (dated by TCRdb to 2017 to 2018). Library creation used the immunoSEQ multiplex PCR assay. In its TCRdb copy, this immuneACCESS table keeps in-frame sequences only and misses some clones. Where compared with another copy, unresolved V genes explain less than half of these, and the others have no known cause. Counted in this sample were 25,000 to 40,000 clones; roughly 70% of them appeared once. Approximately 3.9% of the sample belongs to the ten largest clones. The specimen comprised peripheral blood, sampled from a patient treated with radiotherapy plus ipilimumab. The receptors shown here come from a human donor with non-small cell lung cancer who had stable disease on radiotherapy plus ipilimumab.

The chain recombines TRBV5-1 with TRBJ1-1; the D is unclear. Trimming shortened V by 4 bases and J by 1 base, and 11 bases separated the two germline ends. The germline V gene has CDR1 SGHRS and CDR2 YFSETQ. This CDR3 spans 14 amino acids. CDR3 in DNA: TGCGCCAGCAGCGGCCGGGGATCGAACACTGAAGCTTTCTTT. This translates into CASSGRGSNTEAFF.

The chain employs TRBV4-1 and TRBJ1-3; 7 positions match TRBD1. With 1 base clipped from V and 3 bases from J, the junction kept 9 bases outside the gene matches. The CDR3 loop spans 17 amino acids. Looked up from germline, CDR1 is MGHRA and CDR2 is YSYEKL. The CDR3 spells CASSQGLKGAYGNTIYF. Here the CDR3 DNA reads TGCGCCAGCAGCCAAGGATTAAAGGGGGCCTATGGAAACACCATATATTTT.

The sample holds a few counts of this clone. The DNA for the CDR3 is TGTGCCAGCCTGGGCCACACTGAAGCTTTCTTT. Translation gives CASLGHTEAFF. This chain joins TRBV25-1 and TRBJ1-1; D not certain. The CDR3 has 11 amino acids. Germline V gene sequence: CDR1 MGHDK, CDR2 SYGVNS. V was pared by 8 bases and J by 3 bases, with 7 bases between.

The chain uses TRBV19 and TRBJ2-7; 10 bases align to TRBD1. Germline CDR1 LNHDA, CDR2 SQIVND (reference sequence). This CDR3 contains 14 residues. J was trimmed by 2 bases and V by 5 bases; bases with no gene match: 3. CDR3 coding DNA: TGTGCCAGTAGTCCCGGGACAGGGGCCTACGAGCAGTACTTC. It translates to CASSPGTGAYEQYF.

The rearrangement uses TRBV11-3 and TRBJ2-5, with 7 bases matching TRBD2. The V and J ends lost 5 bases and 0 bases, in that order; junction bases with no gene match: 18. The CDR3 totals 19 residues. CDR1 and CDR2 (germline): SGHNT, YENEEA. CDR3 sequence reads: CASSIGRLTSREYQETQYF. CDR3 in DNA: TGTGCCAGCAGCATCGGACGGCTGACTAGCAGAGAGTACCAAGAGACCCAGTACTTC.

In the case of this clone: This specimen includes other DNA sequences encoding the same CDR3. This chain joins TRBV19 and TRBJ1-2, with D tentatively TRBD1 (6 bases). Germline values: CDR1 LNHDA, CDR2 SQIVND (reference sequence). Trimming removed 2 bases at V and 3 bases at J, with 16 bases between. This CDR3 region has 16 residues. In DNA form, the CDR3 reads TGTGCCAGTAGTATAAAATTTGGGGGCCTCGACTATGGCTACACCTTC. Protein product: CASSIKFGGLDYGYTF. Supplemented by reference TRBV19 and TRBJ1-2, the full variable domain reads DGGITQSPKYLFRKEGQNVTLSCEQNLNHDAMYWYRQDPGQGLRLIYYSQIVNDFQKGDIAEGYSVSREKKESFPLTVTSAQKNPTAFYLCASSIKFGGLDYGYTFGSGTRLTVV.

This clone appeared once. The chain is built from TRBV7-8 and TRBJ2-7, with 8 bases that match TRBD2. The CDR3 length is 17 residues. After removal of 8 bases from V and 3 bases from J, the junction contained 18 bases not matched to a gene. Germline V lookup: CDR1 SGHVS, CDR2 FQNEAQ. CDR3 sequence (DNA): TGTGCCAGCCTCCCTTCCCTTCGACTAGCGCCGAACTACGAGCAGTACTTC. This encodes CASLPSLRLAPNYEQYF.

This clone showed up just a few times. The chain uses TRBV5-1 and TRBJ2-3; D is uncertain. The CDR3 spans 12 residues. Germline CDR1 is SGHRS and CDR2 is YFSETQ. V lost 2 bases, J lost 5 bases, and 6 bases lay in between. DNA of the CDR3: TGCGCCAGCAGCTTTGAAGGAGATACGCAGTATTTT. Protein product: CASSFEGDTQYF.

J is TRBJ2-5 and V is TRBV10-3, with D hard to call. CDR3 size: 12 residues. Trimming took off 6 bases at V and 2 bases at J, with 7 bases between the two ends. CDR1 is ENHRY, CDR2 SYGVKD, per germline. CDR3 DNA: TGTGCCATCAGCATCAATCAAGAGACCCAGTACTTC. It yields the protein CAISINQETQYF.

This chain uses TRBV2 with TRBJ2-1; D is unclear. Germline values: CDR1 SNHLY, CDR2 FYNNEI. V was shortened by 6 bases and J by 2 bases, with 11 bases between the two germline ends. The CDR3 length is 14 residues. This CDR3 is CASSLGIPYNEQFF. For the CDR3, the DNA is TGTGCCAGCAGCCTGGGGATCCCCTACAATGAGCAGTTCTTC.

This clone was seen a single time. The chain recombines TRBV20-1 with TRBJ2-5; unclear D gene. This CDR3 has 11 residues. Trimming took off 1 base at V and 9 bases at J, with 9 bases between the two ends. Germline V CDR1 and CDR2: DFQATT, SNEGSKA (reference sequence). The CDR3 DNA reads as TGCAGTGCTAGAGTGATGCGAGCCCAGTACTTC. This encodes CSARVMRAQYF.

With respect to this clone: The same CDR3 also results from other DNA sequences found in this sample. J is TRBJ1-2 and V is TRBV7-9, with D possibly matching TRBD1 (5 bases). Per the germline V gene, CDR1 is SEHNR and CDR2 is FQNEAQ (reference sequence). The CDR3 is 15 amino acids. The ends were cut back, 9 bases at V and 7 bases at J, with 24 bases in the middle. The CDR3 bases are TGTGCCAGTAGCCCGTCGGGCAGGGCAGACGCTGGCTACACCTTC. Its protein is CASSPSGRADAGYTF.

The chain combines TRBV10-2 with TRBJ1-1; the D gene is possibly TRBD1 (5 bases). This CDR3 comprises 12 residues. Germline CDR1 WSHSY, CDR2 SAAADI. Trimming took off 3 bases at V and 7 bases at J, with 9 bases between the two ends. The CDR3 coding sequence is TGCGCCAGCAGTGAAGGAGGGGATGAAGCTTTCTTT. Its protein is CASSEGGDEAFF.

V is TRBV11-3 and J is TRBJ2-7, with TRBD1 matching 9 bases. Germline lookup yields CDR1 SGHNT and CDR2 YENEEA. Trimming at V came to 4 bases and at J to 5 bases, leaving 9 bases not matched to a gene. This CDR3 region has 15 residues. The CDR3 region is CASSSRTGGFNEQYF. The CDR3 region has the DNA TGTGCCAGCAGCTCACGTACAGGGGGCTTCAACGAGCAGTACTTC.

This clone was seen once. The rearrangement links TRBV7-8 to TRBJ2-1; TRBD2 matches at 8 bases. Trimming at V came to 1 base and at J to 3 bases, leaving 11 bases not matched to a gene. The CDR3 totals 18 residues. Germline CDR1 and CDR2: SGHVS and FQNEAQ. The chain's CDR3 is CASSLGRGPGTSYNEQFF. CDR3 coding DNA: TGTGCCAGCAGCTTAGGGAGGGGACCGGGGACTAGCTACAATGAGCAGTTCTTC.

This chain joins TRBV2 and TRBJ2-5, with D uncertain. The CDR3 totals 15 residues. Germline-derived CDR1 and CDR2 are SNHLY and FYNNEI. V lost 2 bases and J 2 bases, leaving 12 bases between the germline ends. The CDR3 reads CASSEWSNLQETQYF. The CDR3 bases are TGTGCCAGCAGTGAATGGTCCAACCTGCAAGAGACCCAGTACTTC.